These 20 T cell receptor beta chains came from one sample sequenced in a study of blood T cell repertoires in COVID-19 (dated by TCRdb to 2020 to 2021). Libraries were made using the immunoSEQ multiplex PCR assay. TCRdb took this table from immuneACCESS and kept in-frame rearrangements with V and J called. Such tables lack part of the clones; where checked against another copy, unresolved V genes explain under half of the gap, and the rest is unexplained. The sample table lists over 70,000 clones, 80% to 90% of them with a count of one. The ten largest account for 15% to 20% of the sample. Sample: peripheral blood. The receptors originated from a human donor in a cohort sampled during active COVID-19.

This clone came up a few times. This rearrangement joins TRBV7-9 to TRBJ1-4; 9 positions agree with TRBD1. CDR1 and CDR2 (germline): SEHNR, FQNEAQ (reference sequence). Trimming removed 1 base from V and 6 bases from J; junction bases left unmatched: 0. The CDR3 extends over 14 amino acids. The DNA for the CDR3 is TGTGCCAGCAGCTTAGGACAGGGGGATGAAAAACTGTTTTTT. This sequence encodes CASSLGQGDEKLFF.

The V call is TRBV11-2, the J call TRBJ2-2; D not resolved. The V end lost 4 bases, the J end lost 6 bases, and 6 bases lay between the germline ends. This CDR3 contains 12 residues. Germline V CDR1 and CDR2: SGHAT, FQNNGV. DNA of the CDR3: TGTGCCAGCAGCTATTCGGCCGGGGAGCTGTTTTTT. This gives the protein CASSYSAGELFF.

On this clone itself: Other DNA sequences within the sample encode an identical CDR3. CDR3 nucleotide sequence: TGTGCCATCAGTGAGGTAGTCGGCAATCAGCCCCAGCATTTT. Encoded protein: CAISEVVGNQPQHF. The chain recombines TRBV10-3 with TRBJ1-5; no clear D. The CDR3 consists of 14 residues. Germline loops: CDR1 ENHRY, CDR2 SYGVKD. Trimming stripped 2 bases from V and 2 bases from J, with 7 bases between.

This clone has just a few counts. The V call is TRBV19, the J call TRBJ2-2, with D possibly matching TRBD1 (6 bases). V lost 3 bases and J lost 5, with 10 bases in between. CDR1 LNHDA and CDR2 SQIVND come from the germline V gene (reference sequence). The length of the CDR3 is 14 residues. CDR3 in amino acids: CASSMGAQTGELFF. CDR3 bases: TGTGCCAGTAGTATGGGGGCGCAGACCGGGGAGCTGTTTTTT.

The V call is TRBV21-1, the J call TRBJ2-3; TRBD2 is the table's D call, not checked against the DNA. TRBV21-1 is labeled a pseudogene. CDR3 length equals 15 residues. This CDR3 is CASSKHAREGDTQYF. The CDR3 coding sequence is TGTGCCAGCAGCAAACATGCGAGGGAGGGGGATACGCAGTATTTT.

This sequence joins TRBV10-2 and TRBJ2-3; D call uncertain. Germline CDR1 is WSHSY and CDR2 is SAAADI. This CDR3 spans 13 amino acids. Trimming took 6 bases from V and 6 from J, leaving 13 bases between them. The CDR3 sequence: CASRQVDGDTQYF. The CDR3 DNA follows: TGCGCCAGCAGGCAGGTCGACGGTGATACGCAGTATTTT.

This clone appeared a single time. The genes are TRBV19 and TRBJ2-5; 7 nucleotides align to TRBD1. The CDR3 is 15 amino acids. The V and J ends lost 4 bases and 8 bases, in that order; junction bases with no gene match: 13. Germline V lookup: CDR1 LNHDA, CDR2 SQIVND (reference sequence). The CDR3 protein is CASSTPRTGDPTQYF. In DNA form, the CDR3 reads TGTGCCAGTAGTACCCCCCGGACAGGAGACCCCACCCAGTACTTC. Drawing the rest from reference TRBV19 and TRBJ2-5, the complete variable domain is DGGITQSPKYLFRKEGQNVTLSCEQNLNHDAMYWYRQDPGQGLRLIYYSQIVNDFQKGDIAEGYSVSREKKESFPLTVTSAQKNPTAFYLCASSTPRTGDPTQYFGPGTRLLVL.

V and J are TRBV5-6 and TRBJ1-1; TRBD1 is a possible D gene (5 bases). The CDR3 contains 16 residues. V dropped 4 bases and J dropped 0 bases, with 16 bases sitting between them. Germline V gene sequence: CDR1 SGHDT, CDR2 YYEEEE. The CDR3 is CASSRWEGPMNTEAFF. CDR3 in DNA: TGTGCCAGCAGCCGGTGGGAGGGGCCGATGAACACTGAAGCTTTCTTT.

The rearrangement links TRBV5-4 to TRBJ2-3; D might be TRBD1 (5 bases). Germline CDR1 is SGHNT and CDR2 is YYREEE (reference sequence). The CDR3 is 15 amino acids. V lost 2 bases and J lost 2, with 12 bases in between. The CDR3 DNA follows: TGTGCCAGCAGCTTCACCGACAGTTACACAGATACGCAGTATTTT. It is translated as CASSFTDSYTDTQYF.

The chain has TRBV5-5 and TRBJ2-3; a weak D match, TRBD1 (5 bases). Germline CDR1 reads SGHKS; CDR2 reads YYEKEE (reference sequence). The CDR3 runs 16 residues. Trimming left V 1 base short and J 3 bases short, with 15 bases between. CDR3 DNA sequence: TGTGCCAGCAGCTTGCCAAGGGGCGGCCAAACAGATACGCAGTATTTT. Its protein is CASSLPRGGQTDTQYF.

This clone was picked up one time. Sequence at one end of the junction differs from germline and may be a read error. This same CDR3 is encoded by further DNA sequences in the sample. The chain couples TRBV12-5 to TRBJ2-1; the D gene is possibly TRBD2 (6 bases). From germline, CDR1 is LGHNT and CDR2 FRNRAP. The CDR3 loop spans 18 amino acids. CDR3 sequence (DNA): TGTGCTAGTGGCTTGGTAATGGGAGCGGGTGTTTACCCCATTGAGCAGTTCTTC. Residues: CASGLVMGAGVYPIEQFF.

This clone was counted between two and nine times. The chain uses TRBV4-3 and TRBJ2-3, with 14 bases identical to TRBD2. The germline CDR1 and CDR2 sequences are LGHNA and YSLEER. CDR3 size: 17 residues. The ends lost 1 base at V and 6 bases at J; junction bases unmatched: 6. The CDR3 spells CASSQGRLAGGADTQYF. Written as DNA, the CDR3 is TGCGCCAGCAGCCAAGGGAGACTAGCGGGGGGGGCGGATACGCAGTATTTT.

The chain is built from TRBV7-9 and TRBJ2-5, with 12 bases aligning to TRBD2. The V segment lost 5 bases and the J segment 5 bases; nucleotides outside the gene matches: 15. Germline CDR1 reads SEHNR; CDR2 reads FQNEAQ (reference sequence). CDR3 length equals 18 residues. The CDR3 reads CASSPVTSGSKPGETQYF. The CDR3 DNA follows: TGTGCCAGCAGCCCAGTGACTAGCGGGAGCAAACCGGGGGAGACCCAGTACTTC.

This clone was found a few times. The V call is TRBV6-5, the J call TRBJ1-2, with TRBD1 matching 9 bases. The CDR3 length is 14 residues. Germline values: CDR1 MNHEY, CDR2 SVGAGI. The trim removed 5 bases at V and 5 bases at J, leaving 6 bases unmatched. CDR3 in amino acids: CASSKTGTGYGYTF. The CDR3 nucleotides are TGTGCCAGCAGTAAAACCGGGACAGGGTATGGCTACACCTTC.

The chain links TRBV27 to TRBJ2-7; 10 nucleotides line up with TRBD2. V shed 2 bases, J shed 3 bases, and the junction held 4 bases outside the gene matches. Per germline, CDR1 MNHEY and CDR2 SMNVEV (reference sequence). CDR3 size: 15 residues. The CDR3 DNA follows: TGTGCCAGCAGTTTACGGACTAGCGGAGACTACGAGCAGTACTTC. Protein product: CASSLRTSGDYEQYF.

The chain recombines TRBV9 with TRBJ1-2; 7 bases agree with TRBD1. CDR3 length equals 15 residues. V lost 4 bases, J lost 6 bases, and 12 bases stayed unmatched. CDR1 SGDLS and CDR2 YYNGEE come from the germline V gene. CDR3 sequence reads: CASSPAGGRGDGYTF. The CDR3 DNA reads TGTGCCAGCAGCCCCGCCGGGGGCAGGGGGGATGGCTACACCTTC.

The J gene is TRBJ1-2, the V gene TRBV9; 8 bases fit TRBD1. Trimming cost V 3 bases and J 8 bases; bases outside gene matches: 9. Germline CDR1 is SGDLS and CDR2 is YYNGEE. The CDR3 contains 14 residues. In nucleotides, the CDR3 is TGTGCCAGCAGCGCCGATCAGGGGGCGCAAGGCTACACCTTC. Protein: CASSADQGAQGYTF.

The sample holds one count of this clone. The genes are TRBV5-1 and TRBJ2-1, with 10 bases identical to TRBD1. The CDR3 loop spans 17 amino acids. CDR1 is SGHRS and CDR2 is YFSETQ in the germline V gene. J gave up 2 bases and V 4 bases, and 9 bases lay outside the gene matches. The CDR3 reads CASSPGGGQGAYNEQFF. The CDR3 nucleotides read TGCGCCAGCAGCCCAGGGGGTGGACAGGGGGCCTACAATGAGCAGTTCTTC.

The chain uses TRBV19 and TRBJ1-3, with a weak D call TRBD1 (5 bases). The V gene lost 5 bases and the J gene lost 0 bases, with 11 bases spanning the gap. Germline V gene data show CDR1 as LNHDA and CDR2 as SQIVND (reference sequence). This CDR3 region has 15 residues. The CDR3 sequence is CASSPQTASGNTIYF. The CDR3 DNA reads as TGTGCCAGTAGTCCCCAGACAGCCTCTGGAAACACCATATATTTT.

The V and J genes are TRBV6-5 and TRBJ2-7, with 10 bases that match TRBD1. CDR3 length: 15 residues. Germline V gene lookup returns CDR1 MNHEY and CDR2 SVGAGI. Trimming at V came to 2 bases and at J to 5 bases, leaving 6 bases not matched to a gene. CDR3 protein: CASSYPGTGVNEQYF. CDR3 bases: TGTGCCAGCAGTTACCCCGGGACAGGGGTAAACGAGCAGTACTTC.